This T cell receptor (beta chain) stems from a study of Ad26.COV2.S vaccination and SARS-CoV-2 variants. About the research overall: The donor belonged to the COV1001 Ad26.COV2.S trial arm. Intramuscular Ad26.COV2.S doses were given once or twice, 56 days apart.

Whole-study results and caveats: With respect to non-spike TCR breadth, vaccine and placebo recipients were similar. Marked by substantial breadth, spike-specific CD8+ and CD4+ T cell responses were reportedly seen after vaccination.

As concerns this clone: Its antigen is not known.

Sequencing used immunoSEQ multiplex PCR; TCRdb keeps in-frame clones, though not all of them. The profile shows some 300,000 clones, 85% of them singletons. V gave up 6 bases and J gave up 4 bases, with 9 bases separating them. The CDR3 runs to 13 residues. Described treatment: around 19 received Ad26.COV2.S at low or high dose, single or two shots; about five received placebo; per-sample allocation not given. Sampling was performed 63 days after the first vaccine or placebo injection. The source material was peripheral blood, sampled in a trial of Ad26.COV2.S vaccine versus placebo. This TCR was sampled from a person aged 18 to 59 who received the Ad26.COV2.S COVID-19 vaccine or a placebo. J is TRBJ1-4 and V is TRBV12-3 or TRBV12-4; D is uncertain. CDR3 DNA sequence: TGTGCCAGCAGCCCCCCTAATAATGAAAAACTGTTTTTT. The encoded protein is CASSPPNNEKLFF.